The clone carrying this TCR beta chain showed up many times. Its cognate antigen is unknown. Germline-derived CDR1 and CDR2 are SNHLY and FYNNEI. V was pared by 4 bases and J by 4 bases, with 12 bases between. The CDR3 contains 14 residues. Constant-segment-primed 5'RACE gave TCR alpha and TCR beta cDNA libraries with sample barcodes and UMIs. In TCRdb, the 5' RACE reads were re-called with MiXCR into one record per CDR3 protein. The sample lists approximately 44,000 distinct CDR3 sequences, 6% to 9.5% occurring once. The source of the sample is a study of T-cell memory formation after mild COVID-19. Notes on the study in general: Pre-infection memory showed some responding clones, and this suggested that cross-reactive memory joined. Contracting clones, day 15 to 85, had balanced CD4/CD8, and later expanders favored CD4+. Day 37-peaking second-wave clones had unconfirmed SARS-CoV-2 specificity.

This clonotype originated in a man aged 18 to 29 who had mild COVID-19 (a few samples of this study predate the infection). Cell type and time point are not known. The chain couples TRBV2 to TRBJ2-3; maybe TRBD1 (5 bases). Sequenced material: PBMCs or a T cell subset sorted from them (not recorded which). DNA for the CDR3: TGTGCCAGCAGTGTTATGGGGCCGGCAGATACGCAGTATTTT. It codes for CASSVMGPADTQYF.